This T cell receptor (beta chain) was obtained from a study of read filtering for tumor transcriptome and immune sequencing. Study-level information: IR-seq gave about 4.05 to 11 million TCR reads per sample; RNA-seq gave roughly 75 to 1,300.

This clonotype was picked up many times. Germline CDR1 and CDR2: GTSNPN and SVGIG (reference sequence). The CDR3 is made up of 12 amino acids. V lost 4 bases and J lost 0, with 4 bases in between. The library was built from roughly 400 ng RNA with molecular barcoded adaptors for alpha/delta and beta/gamma chains. TCRdb re-derived calls from the reads in MiXCR, one entry per CDR3 protein. The repertoire consists of some 130,000 distinct CDR3 sequences, with around 13% occurring once and the leading ten covering under 9%. The V call is TRBV30, the J call TRBJ2-1; D gene unclear. The source of this sequence is a donor at least 40 years old with multiple myeloma. The material sequenced was a population of CD138-negative cells sorted from bone marrow. CDR3 in amino acids: CAWTLSYNEQFF. Written as DNA, the CDR3 is TGTGCCTGGACCCTCTCCTACAATGAGCAGTTCTTC.